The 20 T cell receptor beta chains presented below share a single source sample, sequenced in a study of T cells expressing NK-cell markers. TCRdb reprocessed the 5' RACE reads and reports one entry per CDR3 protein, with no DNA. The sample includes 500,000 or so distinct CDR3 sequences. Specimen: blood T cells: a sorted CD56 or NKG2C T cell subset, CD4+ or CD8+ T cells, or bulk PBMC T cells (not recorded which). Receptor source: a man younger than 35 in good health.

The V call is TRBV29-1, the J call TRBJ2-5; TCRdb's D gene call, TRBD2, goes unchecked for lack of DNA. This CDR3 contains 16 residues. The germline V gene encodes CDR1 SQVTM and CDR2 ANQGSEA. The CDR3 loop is CSVEPTGLGPQETQYF.

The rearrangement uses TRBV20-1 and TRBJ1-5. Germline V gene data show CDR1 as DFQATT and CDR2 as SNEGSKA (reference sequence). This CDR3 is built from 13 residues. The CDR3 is CSGSVGEYQPQHF.

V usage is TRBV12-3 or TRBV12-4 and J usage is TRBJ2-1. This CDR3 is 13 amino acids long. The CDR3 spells CASAPHWANEQFF.

The CDR3 loop reads CASSQEVGTPGVGSQYF. The rearrangement uses TRBV7-8 and TRBJ2-5; TCRdb gives TRBD1 as the D gene, but with no DNA this cannot be confirmed. CDR3 length: 17 amino acids. Germline V gene lookup returns CDR1 SGHVS and CDR2 FQNEAQ. The variable domain in full, with the rest retrieved from reference TRBV7-8 and TRBJ2-5, is GAGVSQSPRYKVAKRGQDVALRCDPISGHVSLFWYQQALGQGPEFLTYFQNEAQLDKSGLPSDRFFAERPEGSVSTLKIQRTQQEDSAVYLCASSQEVGTPGVGSQYFGPGTRLLVL.

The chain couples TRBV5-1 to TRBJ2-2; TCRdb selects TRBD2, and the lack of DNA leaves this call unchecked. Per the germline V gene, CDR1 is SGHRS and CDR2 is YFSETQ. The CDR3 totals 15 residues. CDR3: CASSLSGSETGELFF.

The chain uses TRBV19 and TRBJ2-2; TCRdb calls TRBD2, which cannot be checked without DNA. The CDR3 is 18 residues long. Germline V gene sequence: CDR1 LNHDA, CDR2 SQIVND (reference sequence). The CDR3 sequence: CASSIEASGRASTGELFF.

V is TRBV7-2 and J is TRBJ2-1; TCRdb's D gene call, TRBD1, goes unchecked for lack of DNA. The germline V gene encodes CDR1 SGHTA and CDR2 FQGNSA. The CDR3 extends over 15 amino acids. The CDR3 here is CASSLVWDQDNEQFF.

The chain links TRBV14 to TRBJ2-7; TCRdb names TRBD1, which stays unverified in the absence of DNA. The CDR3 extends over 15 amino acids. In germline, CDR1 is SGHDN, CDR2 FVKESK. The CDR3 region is CASSQVTGVIYEQYF.

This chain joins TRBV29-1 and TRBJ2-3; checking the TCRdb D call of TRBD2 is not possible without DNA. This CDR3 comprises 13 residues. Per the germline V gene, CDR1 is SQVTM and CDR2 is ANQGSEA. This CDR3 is CSVIRGSTDTQYF.

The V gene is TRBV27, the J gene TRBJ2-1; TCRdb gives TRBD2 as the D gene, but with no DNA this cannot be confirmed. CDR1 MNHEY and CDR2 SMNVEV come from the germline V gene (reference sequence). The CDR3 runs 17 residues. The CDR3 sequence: CASIPARGKVSYNEQFF.

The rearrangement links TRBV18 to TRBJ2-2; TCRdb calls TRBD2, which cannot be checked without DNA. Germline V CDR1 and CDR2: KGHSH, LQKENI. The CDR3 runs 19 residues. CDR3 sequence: CASSPLTSGRNRGTGELFF.

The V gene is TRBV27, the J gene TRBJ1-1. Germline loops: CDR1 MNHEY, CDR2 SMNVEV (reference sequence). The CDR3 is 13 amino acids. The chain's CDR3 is CASSRDFGTEAFF.

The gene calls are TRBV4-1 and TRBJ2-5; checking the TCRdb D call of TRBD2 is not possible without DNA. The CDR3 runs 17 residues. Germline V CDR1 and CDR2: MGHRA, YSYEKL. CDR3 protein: CASSQGMGLAGAETQYF.

The CDR3 sequence: CASREGQGANSPLHF. The V gene is TRBV5-1, the J gene TRBJ1-6; without DNA, the TCRdb call of TRBD1 cannot be checked. This CDR3 comprises 15 residues. Looked up from germline, CDR1 is SGHRS and CDR2 is YFSETQ. The full variable domain, rest sourced from reference TRBV5-1 and TRBJ1-6, is KAGVTQTPRYLIKTRGQQVTLSCSPISGHRSVSWYQQTPGQGLQFLFEYFSETQRNKGNFPGRFSGRQFSNSRSEMNVSTLELGDSALYLCASREGQGANSPLHFGNGTRLTVT.

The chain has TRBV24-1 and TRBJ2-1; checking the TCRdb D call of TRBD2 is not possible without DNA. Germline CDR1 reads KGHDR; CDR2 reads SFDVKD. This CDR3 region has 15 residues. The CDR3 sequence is CATSDNPGLPNEQFF.

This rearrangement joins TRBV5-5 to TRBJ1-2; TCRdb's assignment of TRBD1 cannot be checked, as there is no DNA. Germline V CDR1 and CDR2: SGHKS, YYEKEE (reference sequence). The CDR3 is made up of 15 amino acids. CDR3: CASSLVRTEGYGYTF.

The CDR3 protein is CASALGLMNTEAFF. The genes are TRBV6-2 or TRBV6-3 and TRBJ1-1. Germline V gene sequence: CDR1 MNHEY, CDR2 SVGEGT. The CDR3 totals 14 residues.

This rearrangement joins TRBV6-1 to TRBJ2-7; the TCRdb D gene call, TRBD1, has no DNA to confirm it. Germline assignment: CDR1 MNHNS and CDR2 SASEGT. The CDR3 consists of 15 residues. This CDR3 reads CASRTGTRGPYEQYF.

Here the CDR3 reads CASSGLTDTDTQYF. The gene calls are TRBV28 and TRBJ2-3; TCRdb returns TRBD1, unconfirmable since there is no DNA. The CDR3 runs to 14 residues. The germline gives CDR1 MDHEN, CDR2 SYDVKM.

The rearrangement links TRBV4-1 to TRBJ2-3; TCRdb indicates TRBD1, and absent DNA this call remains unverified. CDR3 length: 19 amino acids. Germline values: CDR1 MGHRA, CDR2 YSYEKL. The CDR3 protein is CASSQLGLRGADGGDTQYF.